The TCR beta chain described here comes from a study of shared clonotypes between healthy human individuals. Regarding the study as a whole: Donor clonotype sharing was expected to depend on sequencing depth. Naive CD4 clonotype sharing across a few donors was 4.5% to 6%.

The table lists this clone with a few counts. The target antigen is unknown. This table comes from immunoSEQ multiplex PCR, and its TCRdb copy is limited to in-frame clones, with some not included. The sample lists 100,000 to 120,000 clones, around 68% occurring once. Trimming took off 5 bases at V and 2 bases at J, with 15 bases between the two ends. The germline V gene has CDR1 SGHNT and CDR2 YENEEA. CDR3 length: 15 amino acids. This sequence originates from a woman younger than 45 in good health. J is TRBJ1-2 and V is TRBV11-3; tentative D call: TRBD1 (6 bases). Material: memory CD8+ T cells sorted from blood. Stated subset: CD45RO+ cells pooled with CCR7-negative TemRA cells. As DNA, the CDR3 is TGTGCCAGCAGCCCCGTGGTTACAGGGAACTATGGCTACACCTTC. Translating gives CASSPVVTGNYGYTF. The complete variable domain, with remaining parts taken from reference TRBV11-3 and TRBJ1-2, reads EAGVVQSPRYKIIEKKQPVAFWCNPISGHNTLYWYLQNLGQGPELLIRYENEEAVDDSQLPKDRFSAERLKGVDSTLKIQPAELGDSAVYLCASSPVVTGNYGYTFGSGTRLTVV.